Listed here is a single T cell receptor beta chain. This receptor's antigen is unknown. Per-nucleotide qualities are absent, and no much larger clonotype sits a single base away. The donors were healthy, HIV-negative adults who had no recently reported acute infections or vaccinations. All donors were Caucasian adults living in Nashville, Tennessee, USA. CD4+ T cells were enriched by magnetic negative selection; naive cells were then positively selected on CD45RA, and the negative fraction formed the memory subset. Blood was obtained by leukapheresis, after which PBMCs were separated by Ficoll-Histopaque density gradient centrifugation and cryopreserved in liquid nitrogen vapor phase. Purity and quantity of every magnetically sorted T cell population were checked by analytical flow cytometry. Genomic DNA was isolated from every sorted fraction and measured by UV absorbance on a Nanodrop 2000c. The CDR3 has 15 amino acids, counting the end cysteine and phenylalanine. The kept DNA is CDR3 alone, 45 bases in frame from the first base. Ends trimmed: V by 4 bases, J by 9 bases; bases unmatched to a gene: 8. The germline V gene gives CDR1 as SGHRS and CDR2 as YFSETQ.

These data originate in a study of shared clonotypes between healthy human individuals (dated by TCRdb to 2020 to 2021). Some background on the complete study: The cohort comprised two women and a few men aged 18 to 49 years. Per donor, three plates each were used for CD4 naive and CD4 memory, two for CD8 naive, and one for CD8 memory. To estimate repertoire size and how much clonotypes are shared between individuals, the study performed deep sequencing of blood TCR repertoires from 4 to 6 healthy adults. Between about 0.94 and 10 billion PBMCs per donor were obtained by leukapheresis. To increase sequencing depth and limit assay-specific biases, different laboratories used diverse techniques to prepare libraries and sequence TCR repertoires. Study-wide findings and limitations: Because the study included only a small number of donors, the genetic and exposure-history diversity represented was limited. Estimated clonotype richness was generally larger for naive than for memory subsets. Roughly 5% of naive CD4, 3.5% of naive CD8, roughly 2.4% of memory CD4, and around 0.42% of memory CD8 clonotypes were shared across several donors. Higher generation probabilities were observed for clonotypes shared by all four sorted-subset donors than for non-shared clonotypes. Sampling was limited to blood, and TCR repertoires in tissue likely differ from TCR repertoires in blood. Even with the large sequencing depth, rarefaction of the sorted-subset datasets indicated that sequencing was incomplete. Pairwise subsampling led to the expectation that sequencing depth would affect the degree of clonotype sharing among donors.

Using the deep immunoSEQ assay, multiplex PCR amplified TCR CDR3 regions from genomic DNA. Extracted genomic DNA from each cell subset was distributed evenly across all wells of several immunoSEQ 96-well plates, and each plate was treated as a replicate. For sorted subsets, about 200 ng genomic DNA, equal to 30,000 or so T cell genomes, was loaded into each replicate PCR. The purified libraries were quantified using a Qubit 3.0 fluorometer, sized with a Bioanalyzer 2100, and then quantified again using the KAPA Library Quantification kit. Every immunoSEQ 96-well plate was sequenced on a separate single-read 150-cycle Illumina NextSeq 550 flow cell. In the original analysis: Because the immunoSEQ output included only junctional sequences and no quality scores, the filtering could not be the same as the filtering used for full-length reads. Sequences were annotated with PyIR, a Python wrapper for IgBLAST v1.9, using IMGT germline references to assign V/J genes and CDR3. Reads were removed for weak V/J assignments (E-value above 1e-6), missing CDR3, stop codons, out-of-frame junctions, or ambiguous translated residues. A V3J clonotype was defined by an identical inferred V gene, J gene, and CDR3 amino acid sequence. The percentage overlap between two repertoires was calculated by dividing the number of shared unique clonotypes by the size of the smaller repertoire. Richness of each repertoire was evaluated using RTK rarefaction, the Chao1 estimator, and Recon v2.1 estimates of unobserved clonotypes. OLGA was used to compute generation probabilities for all TCRbeta clonotypes that the gDNA method yielded from a handful of donors. This is the immuneACCESS table as TCRdb keeps it, with only in-frame sequences that have V and J called. A part of the clones is gone; compared with another copy, unresolved V genes explain less than half, and the rest is unexplained. V, J and clone size are those of that table, while D and trimming were read from the DNA. The sample records about 2 million clones, 85% to 95% of which are singletons. In total, the top ten clones hold approximately 0.13% of the sample.

The rearrangement joined TRBV5-1 to TRBJ1-6; 9 middle bases align to TRBD1. The TCR was taken from a man between 18 and 29 years old in good health. Sequenced input: naive CD4+ T cells sorted from blood. The cell subset or site label of this sample denotes: CD45RA+ positively selected. The bases are TGCGCCAGCAGCGTAGAGACAGGGGGAGGTTCACCCCTCCACTTT. It codes for CASSVETGGGSPLHF.